This T cell receptor (beta chain) was retrieved from a study of control samples from healthy donors and cancer patients. Method: immunoSEQ multiplex PCR; TCRdb's copy keeps in-frame clones and lacks some. The profile shows about 140,000 clones, 92% of them singletons. Germline V CDR1 and CDR2: SNHLY, FYNNEI. The CDR3 has 15 amino acids. As for this clone: An end of the junction does not agree with germline; a read error may underlie this.

Material: blood. The gene calls are TRBV2 and TRBJ1-2; TRBD1 aligns across 9 bases. This clonotype was obtained from a man aged 25-45 years in good health. CDR3 loop: CASREARDRVGGYTF. The CDR3 DNA sequence: TGTGCCAGCAGGGAAGCTAGGGACAGGGTGGGCGGCTACACCTTC.